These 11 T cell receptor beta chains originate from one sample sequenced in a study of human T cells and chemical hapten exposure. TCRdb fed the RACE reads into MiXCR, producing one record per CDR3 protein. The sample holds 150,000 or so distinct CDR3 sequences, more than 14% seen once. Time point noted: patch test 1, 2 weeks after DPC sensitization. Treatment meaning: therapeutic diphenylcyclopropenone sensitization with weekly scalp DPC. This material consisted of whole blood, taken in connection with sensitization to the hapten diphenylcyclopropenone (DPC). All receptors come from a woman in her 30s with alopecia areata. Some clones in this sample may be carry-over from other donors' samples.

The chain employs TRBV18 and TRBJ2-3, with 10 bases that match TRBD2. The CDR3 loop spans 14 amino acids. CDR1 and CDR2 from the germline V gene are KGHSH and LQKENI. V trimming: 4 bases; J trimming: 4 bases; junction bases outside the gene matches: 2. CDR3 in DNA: TGTGCCAGCTCACGCACTAGCGGGGCAGATACGCAGTATTTT. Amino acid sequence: CASSRTSGADTQYF.

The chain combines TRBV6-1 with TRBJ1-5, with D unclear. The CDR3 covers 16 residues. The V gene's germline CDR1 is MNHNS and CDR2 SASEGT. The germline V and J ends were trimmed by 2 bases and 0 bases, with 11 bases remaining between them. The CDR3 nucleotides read TGTGCCAGCAGTGAAACGACCGTCCATAGCAATCAGCCCCAGCATTTT. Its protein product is CASSETTVHSNQPQHF.

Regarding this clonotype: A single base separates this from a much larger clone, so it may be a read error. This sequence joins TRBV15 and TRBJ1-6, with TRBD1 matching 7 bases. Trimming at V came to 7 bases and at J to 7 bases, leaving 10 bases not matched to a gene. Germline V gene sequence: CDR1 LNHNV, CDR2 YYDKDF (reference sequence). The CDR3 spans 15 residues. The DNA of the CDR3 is TGTGCCACCAACAGGCTACAGGGGTCGAATTCACCCCTCCACTTT. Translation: CATNRLQGSNSPLHF.

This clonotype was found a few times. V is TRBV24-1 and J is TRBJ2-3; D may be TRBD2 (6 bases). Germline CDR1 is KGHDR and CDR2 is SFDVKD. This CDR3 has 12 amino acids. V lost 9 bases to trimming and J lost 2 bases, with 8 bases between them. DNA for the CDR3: TGTGCCACCCGGGGGATCACAGATACGCAGTATTTT. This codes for CATRGITDTQYF.

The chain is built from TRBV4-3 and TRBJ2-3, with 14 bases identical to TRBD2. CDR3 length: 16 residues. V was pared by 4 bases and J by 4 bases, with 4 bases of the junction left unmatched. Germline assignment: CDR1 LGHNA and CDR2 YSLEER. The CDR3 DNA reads TGCGCCAGCAGCCGGTTGGGACTAGCGGGAGCAGATACGCAGTATTTT. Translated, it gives CASSRLGLAGADTQYF.

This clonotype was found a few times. The CDR3 loop is CSVDRDYGYTF. CDR3 nucleotide sequence: TGCAGCGTTGACCGGGACTATGGCTACACCTTC. This chain connects TRBV29-1 to TRBJ1-2, with D hard to call. The length of the CDR3 is 11 residues. Germline V gives CDR1 SQVTM, CDR2 ANQGSEA. Deletions cut 3 bases from V and 3 bases from J, with 5 bases between.

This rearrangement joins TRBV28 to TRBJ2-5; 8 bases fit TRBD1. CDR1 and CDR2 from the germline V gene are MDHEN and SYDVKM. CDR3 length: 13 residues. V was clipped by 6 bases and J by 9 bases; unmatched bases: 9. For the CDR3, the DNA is TGTGCCAGCAGCACAGGGGGTCAAAGGGCCCAGTACTTC. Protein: CASSTGGQRAQYF.

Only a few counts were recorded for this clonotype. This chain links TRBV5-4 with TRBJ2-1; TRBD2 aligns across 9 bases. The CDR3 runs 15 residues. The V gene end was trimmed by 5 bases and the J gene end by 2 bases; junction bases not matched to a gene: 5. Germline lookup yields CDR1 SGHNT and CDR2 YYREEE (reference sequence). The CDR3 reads CASRPSSGTYNEQFF. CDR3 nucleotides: TGTGCCAGCAGACCCTCTAGCGGGACCTACAATGAGCAGTTCTTC.

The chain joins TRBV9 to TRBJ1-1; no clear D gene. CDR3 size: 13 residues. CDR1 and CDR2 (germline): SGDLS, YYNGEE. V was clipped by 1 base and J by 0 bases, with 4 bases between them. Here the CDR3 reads CASSVQVNTEAFF. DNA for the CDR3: TGTGCCAGCAGCGTACAGGTGAACACTGAAGCTTTCTTT.

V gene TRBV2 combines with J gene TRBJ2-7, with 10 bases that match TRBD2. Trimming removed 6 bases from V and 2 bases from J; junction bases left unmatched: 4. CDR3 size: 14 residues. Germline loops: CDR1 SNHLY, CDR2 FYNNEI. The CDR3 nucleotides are TGTGCCAGCAGAGCCCTAGCGGGGGCCTACGAGCAGTACTTC. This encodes CASRALAGAYEQYF.

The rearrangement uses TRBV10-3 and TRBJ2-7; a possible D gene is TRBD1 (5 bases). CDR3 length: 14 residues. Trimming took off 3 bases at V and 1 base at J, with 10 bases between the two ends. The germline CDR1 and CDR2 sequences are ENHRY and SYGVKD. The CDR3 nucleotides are TGTGCCATCAGTGAAGGGGTTAAATCCTACGAGCAGTACTTC. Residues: CAISEGVKSYEQYF.